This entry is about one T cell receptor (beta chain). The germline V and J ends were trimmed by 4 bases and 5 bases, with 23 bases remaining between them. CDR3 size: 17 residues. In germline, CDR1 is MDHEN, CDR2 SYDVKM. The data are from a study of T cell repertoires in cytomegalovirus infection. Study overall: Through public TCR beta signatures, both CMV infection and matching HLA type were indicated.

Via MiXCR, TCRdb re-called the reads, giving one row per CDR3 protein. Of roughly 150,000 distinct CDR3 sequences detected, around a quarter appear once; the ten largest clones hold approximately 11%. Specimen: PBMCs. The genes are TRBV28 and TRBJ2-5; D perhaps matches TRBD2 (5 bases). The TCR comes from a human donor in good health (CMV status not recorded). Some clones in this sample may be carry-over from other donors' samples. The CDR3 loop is CASSSPQGAPWEETQYF. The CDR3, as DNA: TGTGCCAGCAGTTCCCCTCAAGGCGCCCCATGGGAGGAGACCCAGTACTTC.